These 10 T cell receptor beta chains came from one sample sequenced in a study of blood T cells in healthy people across ages. The second PCR ran about 6 to 12 cycles with a sample-barcoded 5' primer and J-beta primers. Using its own MiXCR run on the 5' RACE reads, TCRdb lists one record per CDR3 protein. The data show some 1.4 million distinct CDR3 sequences, with around two fifths seen just once and 7.9% held by the top ten. Sequencing was carried out using blood. The receptors were gathered from a woman under 30 in good health.

This clonotype was observed a few times. This chain links TRBV5-1 with TRBJ1-6, with 8 bases lining up with TRBD1. CDR3 size: 16 residues. The germline CDR1 and CDR2 sequences are SGHRS and YFSETQ. The trim removed 0 bases at V and 10 bases at J, leaving 9 bases unmatched. The CDR3 DNA sequence: TGCGCCAGCAGCTTGGCCGCGACAGGGGTTGGCTCACCCCTCCACTTT. Protein sequence: CASSLAATGVGSPLHF.

This sequence joins TRBV5-1 and TRBJ2-7; 9 bases map to TRBD1. The germline V gene encodes CDR1 SGHRS and CDR2 YFSETQ. The CDR3 runs to 16 residues. With V trimmed by 4 bases and J by 6 bases, 14 bases remained unmatched. The CDR3 loop reads CASSPRGWTGEAEQYF. The CDR3 DNA reads TGCGCCAGCAGCCCCCGAGGATGGACAGGGGAGGCCGAGCAGTACTTC.

With respect to this clonotype: Mismatch with germline at one junction end may stem from a read error. J is TRBJ2-5 and V is TRBV3-1, with D possibly matching TRBD2 (5 bases). The CDR3 spans 12 residues. Germline CDR1 is LGHDT and CDR2 is YNNKEL (reference sequence). The CDR3 nucleotides read TGTGCCCGCAGCCTACTTAGAGAGGGAAAGTACTTC. As protein: CARSLLREGKYF.

V and J are TRBV15 and TRBJ2-5, with 7 bases fitting TRBD2. V lost 1 base and J lost 11; bases outside the gene matches: 19. CDR3 length: 17 residues. CDR1 and CDR2 from the germline V gene are LNHNV and YYDKDF (reference sequence). The CDR3 DNA reads TGTGCCACCAGCAGAGGCGCCACGAGCGGGACCTACAATGAGCAGTACTTC. This gives the protein CATSRGATSGTYNEQYF.

This clonotype was picked up many times. A read error may account for a junction end that differs from germline. The V gene is TRBV5-1, the J gene TRBJ2-7, with D perhaps assigned TRBD1 or TRBD2 (5 bases each). Germline-derived CDR1 and CDR2 are SGHRS and YFSETQ. The CDR3 has 15 amino acids. CDR3 nucleotides: TGTGCCAGCAGCTTAGCTCCAGGGAGCTCCTACGAGCAGTACTTC. It is translated as CASSLAPGSSYEQYF.

The genes are TRBV6-5 and TRBJ2-5, with 11 bases identical to TRBD2. The junction had 4 bases not matched to a gene; V was cut back by 0 bases and J by 4 bases. The CDR3 is made up of 16 amino acids. Looked up from germline, CDR1 is MNHEY and CDR2 is SVGAGI. DNA for the CDR3: TGTGCCAGCAGTTACTCAGGGACTAGCGGTTTAGAGACCCAGTACTTC. Translated: CASSYSGTSGLETQYF.

This clonotype was picked up many times. The chain is built from TRBV7-9 and TRBJ2-3; TRBD1 might be the D (5 bases). From germline, CDR1 is SEHNR and CDR2 FQNEAQ (reference sequence). With 5 bases removed from V and 7 bases from J, the gap between germline ends came to 13 bases. CDR3 length: 13 amino acids. The CDR3 spells CASSPPQGNTQYF. DNA for the CDR3: TGTGCCAGCAGCCCACCCCAGGGAAATACGCAGTATTTT.

A few counts support this clonotype. The V gene is TRBV9, the J gene TRBJ2-1; D not certain. The CDR3 runs to 13 residues. Trimming took 5 bases from V and 6 from J, leaving 12 bases between them. The germline V gene has CDR1 SGDLS and CDR2 YYNGEE. CDR3 in DNA: TGTGCCAGCAGACAAAGTTCAGGCAATGAGCAGTTCTTC. Residues: CASRQSSGNEQFF.

The gene calls are TRBV20-1 and TRBJ2-3; the D gene is possibly TRBD1 (5 bases). The CDR3 runs to 16 residues. CDR1 is DFQATT, CDR2 SNEGSKA, per germline (reference sequence). V dropped 0 bases and J dropped 2 bases, with 15 bases sitting between them. This CDR3 is CSARDRSKGPTDTQYF. The DNA of the CDR3 is TGCAGTGCTAGAGATCGAAGTAAGGGGCCCACAGATACGCAGTATTTT.

The V call is TRBV3-1, the J call TRBJ2-3; D uncertain. The CDR3 loop spans 14 amino acids. The V gene's germline CDR1 is LGHDT and CDR2 YNNKEL (reference sequence). V lost 5 bases, J lost 1 base, and 10 bases lay in between. In DNA form, the CDR3 reads TGTGCCAGCAGCACCGCCCTAGGCACAGATACGCAGTATTTT. This sequence encodes CASSTALGTDTQYF.